This T cell receptor beta chain derives from a study of T cells in Graves' hyperthyroidism and ophthalmopathy. RNA transcripts were the template for amplifying TCR beta CDR3 regions. With the HTBI primer set, the TCR CDR3 went through a first round of RT-PCR. A single record per CDR3 protein comes from TCRdb applying MiXCR to the multiplex PCR reads. The sample lists some 800,000 distinct CDR3 sequences, over 35% occurring once. Trimming left V 1 base short and J 8 bases short, with 10 bases between. The CDR3 sequence is 14 residues long. Germline loops: CDR1 SGDLS, CDR2 YYNGEE. The table lists this clonotype with many counts.

This receptor was obtained from a young man with Graves' hyperthyroidism. The material sequenced was blood. The genes are TRBV9 and TRBJ1-6; tentatively, D is TRBD1 (5 bases). CDR3 nucleotide sequence: TGTGCCAGCAGCGTATGGGGCGGGGATTCACCCCTCCACTTT. It translates to CASSVWGGDSPLHF.